Detailed here is one T cell receptor (beta chain). Method: immunoSEQ multiplex PCR; TCRdb's copy keeps in-frame clones and lacks some. The sample yields more than 35,000 clones, more than 85% seen once. V was trimmed by 0 bases and J by 1 base, leaving 7 bases between them. There are 15 residues in the CDR3. Germline CDR1 reads SGDLS; CDR2 reads YYNGEE. This sample stems from a study of T cell changes during pregnancy in multiple sclerosis. The source material was CD8+ T cells from peripheral blood mononuclear cells, sampled after pregnancy. The sequence came from a female donor with multiple sclerosis, enrolled in a pregnancy study. V is TRBV9 and J is TRBJ2-2, with D uncertain. The CDR3 loop reads CASSVAGENTGELFF. CDR3 nucleotides: TGTGCCAGCAGCGTAGCCGGAGAGAACACCGGGGAGCTGTTTTTT.